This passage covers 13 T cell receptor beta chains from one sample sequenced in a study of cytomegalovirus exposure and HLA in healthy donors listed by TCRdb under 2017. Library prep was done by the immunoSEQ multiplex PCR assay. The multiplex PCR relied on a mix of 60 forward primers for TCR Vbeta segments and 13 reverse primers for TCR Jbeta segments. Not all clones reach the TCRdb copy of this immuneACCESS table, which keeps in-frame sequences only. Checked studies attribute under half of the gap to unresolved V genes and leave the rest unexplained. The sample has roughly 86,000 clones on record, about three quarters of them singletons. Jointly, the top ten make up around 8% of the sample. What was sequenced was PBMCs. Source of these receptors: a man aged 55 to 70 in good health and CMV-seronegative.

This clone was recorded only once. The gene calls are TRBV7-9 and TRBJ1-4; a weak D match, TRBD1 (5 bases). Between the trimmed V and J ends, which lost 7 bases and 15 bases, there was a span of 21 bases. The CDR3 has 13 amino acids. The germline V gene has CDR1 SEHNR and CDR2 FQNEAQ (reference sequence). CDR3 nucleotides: TGTGCCAGCACCGGGGGTCCTAATGGGAGGATGTTTTTT. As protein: CASTGGPNGRMFF.

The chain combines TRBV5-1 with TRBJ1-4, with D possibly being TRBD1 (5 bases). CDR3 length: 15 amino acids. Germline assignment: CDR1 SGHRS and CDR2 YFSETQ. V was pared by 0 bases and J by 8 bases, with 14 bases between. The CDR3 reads CASSLAGRGGEKLFF. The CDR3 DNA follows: TGCGCCAGCAGCTTGGCCGGGAGGGGAGGAGAAAAACTGTTTTTT.

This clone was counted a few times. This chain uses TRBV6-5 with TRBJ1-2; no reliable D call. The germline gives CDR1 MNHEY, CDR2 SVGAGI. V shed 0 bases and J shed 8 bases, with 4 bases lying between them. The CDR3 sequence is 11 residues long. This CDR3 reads CASSYSRGYTF. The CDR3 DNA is TGTGCCAGCAGTTACTCCAGGGGCTACACCTTC.

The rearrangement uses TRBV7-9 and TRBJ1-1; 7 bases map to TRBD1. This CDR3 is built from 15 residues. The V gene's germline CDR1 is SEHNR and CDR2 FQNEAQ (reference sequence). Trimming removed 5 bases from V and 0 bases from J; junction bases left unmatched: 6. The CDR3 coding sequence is TGTGCCAGCAGCCACAGACAGGGCATGAACACTGAAGCTTTCTTT. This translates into CASSHRQGMNTEAFF.

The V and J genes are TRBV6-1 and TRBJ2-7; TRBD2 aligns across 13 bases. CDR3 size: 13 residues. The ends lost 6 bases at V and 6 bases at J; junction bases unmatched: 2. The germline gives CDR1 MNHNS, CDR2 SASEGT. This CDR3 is CASRGLAGFEQYF. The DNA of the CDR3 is TGTGCCAGCAGGGGACTAGCGGGGTTCGAGCAGTACTTC.

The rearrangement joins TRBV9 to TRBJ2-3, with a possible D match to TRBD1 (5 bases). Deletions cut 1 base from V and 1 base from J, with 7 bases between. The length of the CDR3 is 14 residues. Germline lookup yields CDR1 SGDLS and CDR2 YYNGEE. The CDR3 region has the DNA TGTGCCAGCAGCGTACTAGGGGGCACAGATACGCAGTATTTT. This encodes CASSVLGGTDTQYF.

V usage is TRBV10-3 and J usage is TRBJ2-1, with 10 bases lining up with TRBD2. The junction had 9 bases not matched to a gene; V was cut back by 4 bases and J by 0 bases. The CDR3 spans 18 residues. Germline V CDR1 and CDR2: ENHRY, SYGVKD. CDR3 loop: CAISGGLAGVISYNEQFF. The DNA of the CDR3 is TGTGCCATCAGTGGGGGGCTAGCGGGAGTTATCTCCTACAATGAGCAGTTCTTC.

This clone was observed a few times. The CDR3 sequence: CASSSWTGGTGELFF. The CDR3 bases are TGTGCCAGCAGCTCCTGGACAGGGGGCACCGGGGAGCTGTTTTTT. This chain connects TRBV14 to TRBJ2-2, with TRBD1 identical over 10 bases. The CDR3 has 15 residues. CDR1 and CDR2 (germline): SGHDN, FVKESK. Germline trimming cut 5 bases from V and 4 bases from J; bases unmatched to any gene: 4.

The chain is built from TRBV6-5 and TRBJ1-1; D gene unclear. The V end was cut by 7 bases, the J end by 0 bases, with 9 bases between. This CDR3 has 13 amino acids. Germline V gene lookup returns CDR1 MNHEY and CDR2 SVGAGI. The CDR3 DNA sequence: TGTGCCAGCACCGGAGATATGAACACTGAAGCTTTCTTT. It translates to CASTGDMNTEAFF.

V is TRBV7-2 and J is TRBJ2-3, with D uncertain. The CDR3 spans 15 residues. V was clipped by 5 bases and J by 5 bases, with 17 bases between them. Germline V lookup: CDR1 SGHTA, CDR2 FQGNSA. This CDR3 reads CASSPPQQDRDTQYF. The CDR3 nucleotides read TGTGCCAGCAGCCCCCCACAGCAAGACCGAGATACGCAGTATTTT. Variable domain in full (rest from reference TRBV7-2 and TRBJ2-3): GAGVSQSPSNKVTEKGKDVELRCDPISGHTALYWYRQSLGQGLEFLIYFQGNSAPDKSGLPSDRFSAERTGGSVSTLTIQRTQQEDSAVYLCASSPPQQDRDTQYFGPGTRLTVL.

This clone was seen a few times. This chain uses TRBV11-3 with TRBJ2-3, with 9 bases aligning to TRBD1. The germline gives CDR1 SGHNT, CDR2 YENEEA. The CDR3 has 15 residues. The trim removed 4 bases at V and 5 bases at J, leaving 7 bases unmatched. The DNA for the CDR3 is TGTGCCAGCAGCTCCGTGACAGGGGGATTAGATACGCAGTATTTT. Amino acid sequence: CASSSVTGGLDTQYF.

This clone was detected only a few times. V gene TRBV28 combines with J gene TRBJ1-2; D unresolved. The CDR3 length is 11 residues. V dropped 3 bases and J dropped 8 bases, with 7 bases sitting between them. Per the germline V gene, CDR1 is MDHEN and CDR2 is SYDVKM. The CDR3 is CASSFDGGYTF. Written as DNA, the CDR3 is TGTGCCAGCAGTTTCGACGGGGGCTACACCTTC.

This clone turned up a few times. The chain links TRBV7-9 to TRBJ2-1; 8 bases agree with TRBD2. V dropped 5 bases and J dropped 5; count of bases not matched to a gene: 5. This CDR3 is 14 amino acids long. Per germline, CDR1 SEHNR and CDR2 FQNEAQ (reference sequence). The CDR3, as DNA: TGTGCCAGCAGCAAGGGACTAGAGGACAATGAGCAGTTCTTC. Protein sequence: CASSKGLEDNEQFF.